This TCR beta chain was observed in a study of shared clonotypes between healthy human individuals. Germline V CDR1 and CDR2: SGHNT, YENEEA. V shed 3 bases and J shed 0 bases, with 7 bases lying between them. This CDR3 spans 14 amino acids. This clone was observed once. Repertoires were generated with immunoSEQ multiplex PCR, while TCRdb's copy carries only in-frame clones and drops some. The table shows over 2 million clones, with 95% occurring only once. The sequenced material came from naive CD4+ T cells sorted from blood. Specified subset: CD45RA+ positively selected. The chain joins TRBV11-3 to TRBJ2-3, with D unclear. The receptor's source is a young man in good health. CDR3 sequence (DNA): TGTGCCAGCAGCTTGACTCGAAGCACAGATACGCAGTATTTT. It encodes CASSLTRSTDTQYF.